This is a list of T cell receptor beta chains from one sample in a study of blood T cell repertoires in COVID-19. Only in-frame clones appear in the TCRdb table, and some are missing; sequencing was by immunoSEQ multiplex PCR. This table holds about 270,000 clones, over 85% found once. Sequenced input: PBMCs or T cells enriched from blood (not recorded which). These receptors were taken from a woman aged 55 to 70 who had recovered from COVID-19. Both conserved end residues are part of each CDR3. The D gene is left open where the match is weak. Clone size is shown for a subset of rows, as once, few, many or a class of expanded clone.

J | V | size | D | DNA | CDR3
TRBJ2-4 | TRBV11-2 | . | . | TGTGCCAGCAGCTTAGACTCCCGACAGGCCAAAAACATTCAGTACTTC | CASSLDSRQAKNIQYF
TRBJ2-2 | TRBV6-1 | . | . | TGTGCCAGCAGTGAGGTATCGGTCACCGGGGAGCTGTTTTTT | CASSEVSVTGELFF
TRBJ1-5 | TRBV28 | once | TRBD1 | TGTGCCAGCAGCGGTACAGGGGGCGATCAGCCCCAGCATTTT | CASSGTGGDQPQHF
TRBJ2-3 | TRBV5-1 | . | TRBD2 | TGCGCCAGCAGCAAGACTAGCGGGGGAAATACGCAGTATTTT | CASSKTSGGNTQYF
TRBJ2-7 | TRBV5-1 | . | TRBD1 | TGCGCCAGCAGCCCGGGACAGCTCTACGAGCAGTACTTC | CASSPGQLYEQYF
TRBJ2-7 | TRBV28 | . | TRBD2 | TGTGCCAGCAGTACCACTAGCGTGGAGCAGTACTTC | CASSTTSVEQYF
TRBJ1-5 | TRBV6-1 | . | . | TGTGCCAGCAGTGAAAGCACCTTCTTCAATCAGCCCCAGCATTTT | CASSESTFFNQPQHF
TRBJ1-5 | TRBV11-1 | . | . | TGTGCCAGCAGTTTGGACAGTCATCAGCCCCAGCATTTT | CASSLDSHQPQHF
TRBJ1-2 | TRBV12-3/TRBV12-4 | once | . | TGTGCCAGCAGCCGACAGATGTATGGCTACACCTTC | CASSRQMYGYTF
TRBJ1-1 | TRBV9 | . | TRBD1 | TGTGCCAGCAGCGCGAGACAGGGGATGACTGAAGCTTTCTTT | CASSARQGMTEAFF
TRBJ2-5 | TRBV5-4 | . | . | TGTGCCAGCAGCTTGGGGAGGGGAGAGACCCAGTACTTC | CASSLGRGETQYF